What follows describes a single TCR beta chain. The antigen remains undetermined. Both 60 Vbeta primers and 13 Jbeta primers went into the PCR. Sequencing was performed with immunoSEQ multiplex PCR; in TCRdb, only in-frame clones are kept and a portion is missing. Of around 200,000 clones detected, 85% appear once; the ten largest clones hold 2% to 2.5%. The data stem from a study of cytomegalovirus exposure and HLA in healthy donors. Overall study results and limits: A later analysis, which compared TCR beta chains of equal frequency, found the HLA-associated ones more clonally expanded. Later analysis showed most CMV-associated TCR beta chains appearing HLA-restricted. A likely sequencing artifact accounted for one observed cluster of highly shared sequence variants.

V dropped 3 bases and J dropped 7; count of bases not matched to a gene: 10. There are 16 residues in the CDR3. Germline-derived CDR1 and CDR2 are SGHNT and YYREEE (reference sequence). The receptor's source is a woman aged 50 to 65 in good health and CMV-seronegative. This chain uses TRBV5-4 with TRBJ1-4, with 9 bases lining up with TRBD1. Material: PBMCs. The CDR3 sequence is CASSYTGGVGREKLFF. The CDR3 DNA reads as TGTGCCAGCAGCTATACAGGGGGCGTCGGTCGTGAAAAACTGTTTTTT.